These 10 T cell receptor beta chains came from one sample sequenced in a study of control samples from healthy donors and cancer patients. Clones were sequenced by immunoSEQ multiplex PCR, and TCRdb holds only the in-frame ones, with some missing. The profile shows 90,000 to 150,000 clones, about 91% of them singletons. The source material was blood. Receptors were obtained from a man aged 35 to 55 in good health.

The gene calls are TRBV9 and TRBJ1-2; possibly TRBD1 for D (6 bases). V was clipped by 0 bases and J by 5 bases, with 11 bases between them. The CDR3 has 14 residues. Germline CDR1 reads SGDLS; CDR2 reads YYNGEE. The CDR3 is CASSVARGAYGYTF. The CDR3 DNA reads as TGTGCCAGCAGCGTAGCCAGGGGAGCTTATGGCTACACCTTC.

The chain has TRBV19 and TRBJ1-3, with D perhaps matching TRBD1 (6 bases). The CDR3 has 17 residues. CDR1 and CDR2 from the germline V gene are LNHDA and SQIVND (reference sequence). The V gene lost 5 bases and the J gene lost 0 bases, with 17 bases spanning the gap. Here the CDR3 DNA reads TGTGCCAGTAGTGCCACCTCGGGACACCTCTCTGGAAACACCATATATTTT. Its translation is CASSATSGHLSGNTIYF. Based on the CDR3 plus reference TRBV19 and TRBJ1-3, the full variable domain is DGGITQSPKYLFRKEGQNVTLSCEQNLNHDAMYWYRQDPGQGLRLIYYSQIVNDFQKGDIAEGYSVSREKKESFPLTVTSAQKNPTAFYLCASSATSGHLSGNTIYFGEGSWLTVV.

The chain couples TRBV7-3 to TRBJ1-2; TRBD1 aligns across 9 bases. The CDR3 length is 13 residues. The germline V gene has CDR1 SGHTA and CDR2 FQGTGA. V was clipped by 1 base and J by 6 bases; unmatched bases: 0. This CDR3 is CASSLRDRDGYTF. The CDR3 nucleotides are TGTGCCAGCAGCTTAAGGGACAGGGATGGCTACACCTTC.

This chain links TRBV7-6 with TRBJ1-2; TRBD1 aligns across 8 bases. The V gene end was trimmed by 5 bases and the J gene end by 8 bases; junction bases not matched to a gene: 4. Looked up from germline, CDR1 is SGHVS and CDR2 is FNYEAQ. The CDR3 runs 12 residues. The CDR3 here is CASSPGQGGYTF. CDR3 in DNA: TGTGCCAGCAGCCCTGGACAGGGCGGCTACACCTTC.

The CDR3 loop reads CASNLETQNTEAFF. The CDR3 DNA follows: TGTGCCAGCAACCTTGAGACACAGAACACTGAAGCTTTCTTT. The V call is TRBV2, the J call TRBJ1-1; D not certain. This CDR3 is built from 14 residues. The V gene lost 7 bases and the J gene lost 1 base, with 13 bases spanning the gap. Looked up from germline, CDR1 is SNHLY and CDR2 is FYNNEI.

The J gene is TRBJ1-5, the V gene TRBV2; no clear D. The CDR3 sequence is 15 residues long. Germline values: CDR1 SNHLY, CDR2 FYNNEI. V lost 1 base to trimming and J lost 3 bases, with 10 bases between them. The CDR3 sequence: CASSEDGQPNQPQHF. CDR3 sequence (DNA): TGTGCCAGCAGTGAAGATGGTCAGCCCAATCAGCCCCAGCATTTT.

J is TRBJ2-3 and V is TRBV6-4; D gene uncertain. V lost 4 bases, J lost 3 bases, and 11 bases lay in between. The CDR3 runs 14 residues. CDR1 and CDR2 (germline): MRHNA, SNTAGT. DNA for the CDR3: TGTGCCAGCAGTGCTAAGGGCCCTACAGATACGCAGTATTTT. Encoded protein: CASSAKGPTDTQYF.

The V call is TRBV29-1, the J call TRBJ2-2; no clear D. The V gene lost 5 bases and the J gene lost 2 bases, with 6 bases spanning the gap. From germline, CDR1 is SQVTM and CDR2 ANQGSEA. This CDR3 has 12 amino acids. This CDR3 is CSVYLNTGELFF. CDR3 coding DNA: TGCAGCGTTTATCTTAACACCGGGGAGCTGTTTTTT.

This rearrangement joins TRBV5-1 to TRBJ1-1; 7 bases fit TRBD1. This CDR3 is built from 13 residues. Germline loops: CDR1 SGHRS, CDR2 YFSETQ. J lost 3 bases, V lost 4 bases, and 3 bases had no gene match. The CDR3 is CASSRQGDTEAFF. CDR3 nucleotides: TGCGCCAGCAGCAGACAGGGAGACACTGAAGCTTTCTTT.

This clone was recorded a few times. This rearrangement joins TRBV10-2 to TRBJ1-5; D gene uncertain. Germline-derived CDR1 and CDR2 are WSHSY and SAAADI. The V end lost 4 bases, the J end lost 1 base, and 11 bases lay between the germline ends. CDR3 size: 15 residues. CDR3 sequence: CASSVALGSNQPQHF. The CDR3 coding sequence is TGCGCCAGCAGTGTTGCGTTGGGCAGCAATCAGCCCCAGCATTTT.